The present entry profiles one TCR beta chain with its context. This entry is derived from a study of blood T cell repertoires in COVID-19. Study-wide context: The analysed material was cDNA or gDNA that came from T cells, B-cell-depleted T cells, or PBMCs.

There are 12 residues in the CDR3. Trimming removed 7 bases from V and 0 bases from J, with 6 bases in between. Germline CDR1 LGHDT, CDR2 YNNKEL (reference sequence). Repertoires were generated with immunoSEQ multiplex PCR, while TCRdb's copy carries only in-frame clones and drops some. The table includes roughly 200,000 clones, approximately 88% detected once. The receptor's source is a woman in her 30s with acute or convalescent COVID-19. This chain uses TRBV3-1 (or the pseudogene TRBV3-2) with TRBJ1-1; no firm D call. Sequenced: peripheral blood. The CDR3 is CASTRLNTEAFF. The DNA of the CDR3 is TGTGCCAGCACCCGTTTGAACACTGAAGCTTTCTTT.